Here is one T cell receptor beta chain with its context. Clinical histories supplied by participants themselves formed the basis of cohort assignment. This sample was included in a study of blood T cell repertoires in COVID-19. The wider study: Material from acute and convalescent COVID-19 was sourced from the United States, Italy and Spain.

Libraries were prepared by immunoSEQ multiplex PCR; TCRdb keeps only in-frame clonotypes and omits some of them. The top ten hold 10% to 11% of the sample, which has approximately 200,000 clones, about 85% seen once. This CDR3 spans 15 amino acids. Trimming took 4 bases from V and 4 from J; bases not matched to a gene: 6. CDR1 is SGHAT, CDR2 FQNNGV, per germline. The sequence was obtained from a man aged 25-40 years who had recovered from COVID-19. The source material was PBMCs or T cells enriched from blood (not recorded which). The genes are TRBV11-2 and TRBJ1-2, with TRBD1 matching 10 bases. The CDR3 region has the DNA TGTGCCAGCAGCTCATGGACAGGGGGTGGCTATGGCTACACCTTC. It codes for CASSSWTGGGYGYTF.